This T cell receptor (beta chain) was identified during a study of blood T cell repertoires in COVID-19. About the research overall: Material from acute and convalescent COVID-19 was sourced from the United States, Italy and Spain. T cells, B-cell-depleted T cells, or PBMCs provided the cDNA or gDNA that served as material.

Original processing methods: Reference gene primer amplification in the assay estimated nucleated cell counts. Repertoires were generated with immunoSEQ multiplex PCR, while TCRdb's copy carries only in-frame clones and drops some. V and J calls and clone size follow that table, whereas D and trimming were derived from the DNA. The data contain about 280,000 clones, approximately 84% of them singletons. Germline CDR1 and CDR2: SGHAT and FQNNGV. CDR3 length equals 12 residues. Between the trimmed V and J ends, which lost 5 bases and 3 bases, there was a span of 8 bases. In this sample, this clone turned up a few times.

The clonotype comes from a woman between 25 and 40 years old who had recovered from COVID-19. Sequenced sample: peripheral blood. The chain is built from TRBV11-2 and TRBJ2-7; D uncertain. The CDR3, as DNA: TGTGCCAGCAGCCCGACTTTCTACGAGCAGTACTTC. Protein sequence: CASSPTFYEQYF.